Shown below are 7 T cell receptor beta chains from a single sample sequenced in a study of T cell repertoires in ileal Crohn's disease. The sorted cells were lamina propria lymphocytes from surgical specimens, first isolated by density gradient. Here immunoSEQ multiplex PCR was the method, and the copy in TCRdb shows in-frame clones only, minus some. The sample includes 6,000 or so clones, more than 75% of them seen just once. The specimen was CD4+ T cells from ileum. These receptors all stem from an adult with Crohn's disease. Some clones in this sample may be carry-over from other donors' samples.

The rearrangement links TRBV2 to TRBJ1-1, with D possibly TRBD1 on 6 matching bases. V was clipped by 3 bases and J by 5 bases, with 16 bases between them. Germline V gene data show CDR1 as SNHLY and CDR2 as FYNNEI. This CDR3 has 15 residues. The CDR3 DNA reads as TGTGCCAGCAGTGAGCAGGGGCCGGGCCAAACTGAAGCTTTCTTT. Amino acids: CASSEQGPGQTEAFF. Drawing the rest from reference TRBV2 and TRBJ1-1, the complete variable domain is EPEVTQTPSHQVTQMGQEVILRCVPISNHLYFYWYRQILGQKVEFLVSFYNNEISEKSEIFDDQFSVERPDGSNFTLKIRSTKLEDSAMYFCASSEQGPGQTEAFFGQGTRLTVV.

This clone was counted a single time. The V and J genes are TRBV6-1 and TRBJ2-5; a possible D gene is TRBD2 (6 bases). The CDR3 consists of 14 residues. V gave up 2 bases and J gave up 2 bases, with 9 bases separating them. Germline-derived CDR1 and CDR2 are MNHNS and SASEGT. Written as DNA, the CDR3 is TGTGCCAGCAGTGAATTCGCGGGACAAGAGACCCAGTACTTC. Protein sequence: CASSEFAGQETQYF.

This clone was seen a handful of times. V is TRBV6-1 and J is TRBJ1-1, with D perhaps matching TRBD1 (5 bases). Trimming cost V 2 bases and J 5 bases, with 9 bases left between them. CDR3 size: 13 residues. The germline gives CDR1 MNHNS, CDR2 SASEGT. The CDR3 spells CASSEIDRTEAFF. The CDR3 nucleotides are TGTGCCAGCAGTGAAATCGACAGAACTGAAGCTTTCTTT.

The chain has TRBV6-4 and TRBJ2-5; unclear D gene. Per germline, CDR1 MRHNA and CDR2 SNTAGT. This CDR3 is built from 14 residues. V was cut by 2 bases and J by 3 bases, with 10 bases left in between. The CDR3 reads CASSDKAGKETQYF. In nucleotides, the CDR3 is TGTGCCAGCAGTGACAAAGCAGGTAAAGAGACCCAGTACTTC.

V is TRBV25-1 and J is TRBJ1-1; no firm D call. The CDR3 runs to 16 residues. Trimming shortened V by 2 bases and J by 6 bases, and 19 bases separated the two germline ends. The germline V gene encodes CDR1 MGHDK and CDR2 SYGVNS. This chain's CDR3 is CASSEGRARPRAEAFF. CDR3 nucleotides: TGTGCCAGCAGTGAAGGCCGGGCGAGGCCGAGGGCTGAAGCTTTCTTT.

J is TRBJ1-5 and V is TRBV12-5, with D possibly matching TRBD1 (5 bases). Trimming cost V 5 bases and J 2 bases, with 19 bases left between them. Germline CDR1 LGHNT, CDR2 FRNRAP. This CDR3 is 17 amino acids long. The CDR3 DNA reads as TGTGCTAGTGGTACAGGTTCCAGACTTCAATGCAATCAGCCCCAGCATTTT. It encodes CASGTGSRLQCNQPQHF.

CDR3 sequence (DNA): TGCGCCAGCAGCCAAGATCTCGGGGGACTAGCGGGGAACTACGAGCAGTACTTC. Amino acids: CASSQDLGGLAGNYEQYF. The chain uses TRBV4-3 and TRBJ2-7; 13 nucleotides agree with TRBD2. Germline values: CDR1 LGHNA, CDR2 YSLEER. CDR3 length equals 18 residues. J was trimmed by 3 bases and V by 0 bases; bases with no gene match: 8.